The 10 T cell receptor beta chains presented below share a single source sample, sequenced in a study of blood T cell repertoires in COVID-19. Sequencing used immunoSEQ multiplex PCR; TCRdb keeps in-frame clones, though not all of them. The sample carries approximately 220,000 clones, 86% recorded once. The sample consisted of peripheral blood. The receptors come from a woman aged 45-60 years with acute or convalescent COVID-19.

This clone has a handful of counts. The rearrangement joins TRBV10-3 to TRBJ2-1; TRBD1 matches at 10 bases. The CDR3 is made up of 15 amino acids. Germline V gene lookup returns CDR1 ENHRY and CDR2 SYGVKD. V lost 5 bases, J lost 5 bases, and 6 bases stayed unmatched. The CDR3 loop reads CAISRDRGQDNEQFF. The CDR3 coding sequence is TGTGCCATCAGTCGTGACAGGGGGCAGGACAATGAGCAGTTCTTC.

CDR3 amino acids: CAWSVPGTSAYEQYF. The CDR3 DNA reads TGTGCCTGGAGTGTACCGGGGACAAGCGCCTACGAGCAGTACTTC. The rearrangement uses TRBV30 and TRBJ2-7, with D perhaps matching TRBD1 (6 bases). Germline CDR1 and CDR2: GTSNPN and SVGIG (reference sequence). This CDR3 spans 15 amino acids. V gave up 0 bases and J gave up 2 bases, with 14 bases separating them.

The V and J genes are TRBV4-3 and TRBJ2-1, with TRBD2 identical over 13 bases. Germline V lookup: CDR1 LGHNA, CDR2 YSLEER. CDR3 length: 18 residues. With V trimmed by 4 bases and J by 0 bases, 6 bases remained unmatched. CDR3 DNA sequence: TGCGCCAGCAGCCGGGGGACTAGCGGGGAAAGCTCCTACAATGAGCAGTTCTTC. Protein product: CASSRGTSGESSYNEQFF.

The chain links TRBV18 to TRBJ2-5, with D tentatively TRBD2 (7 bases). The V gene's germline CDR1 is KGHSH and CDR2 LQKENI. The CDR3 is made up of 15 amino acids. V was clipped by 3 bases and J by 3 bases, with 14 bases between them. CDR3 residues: CASSPWEGEKETQYF. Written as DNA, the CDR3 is TGTGCCAGCTCACCGTGGGAGGGGGAGAAAGAGACCCAGTACTTC.

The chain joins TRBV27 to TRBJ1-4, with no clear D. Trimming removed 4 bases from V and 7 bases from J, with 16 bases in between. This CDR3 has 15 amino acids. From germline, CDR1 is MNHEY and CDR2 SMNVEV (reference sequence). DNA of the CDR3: TGTGCCAGCAGTTCAAACGCCCTTTCGGGTGAAAAACTGTTTTTT. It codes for CASSSNALSGEKLFF.

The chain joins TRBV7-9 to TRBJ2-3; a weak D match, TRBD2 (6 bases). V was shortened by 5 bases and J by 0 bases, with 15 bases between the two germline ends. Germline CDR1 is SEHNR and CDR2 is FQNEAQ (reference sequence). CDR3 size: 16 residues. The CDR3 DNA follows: TGTGCCAGCAGCCCCCCTTGGGGGACTAGCACAGATACGCAGTATTTT. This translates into CASSPPWGTSTDTQYF. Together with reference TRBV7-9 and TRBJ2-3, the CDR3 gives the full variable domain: DTGVSQNPRHKITKRGQNVTFRCDPISEHNRLYWYRQTLGQGPEFLTYFQNEAQLEKSRLLSDRFSAERPKGSFSTLEIQRTEQGDSAMYLCASSPPWGTSTDTQYFGPGTRLTVL.

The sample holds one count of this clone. DNA for the CDR3: TGTGCCAGTATCAAGGACAGGACCTCTGGAAACACCATATATTTT. This translates into CASIKDRTSGNTIYF. The rearrangement uses TRBV19 and TRBJ1-3; TRBD1 agrees at 7 bases. J lost 0 bases, V lost 7 bases, and 6 bases had no gene match. CDR3 length equals 15 residues. Germline assignment: CDR1 LNHDA and CDR2 SQIVND (reference sequence).

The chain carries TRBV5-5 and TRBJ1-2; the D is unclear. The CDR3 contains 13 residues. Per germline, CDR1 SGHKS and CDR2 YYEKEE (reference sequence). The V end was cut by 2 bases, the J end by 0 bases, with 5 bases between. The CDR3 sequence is CASSFESNYGYTF. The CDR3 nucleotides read TGTGCCAGCAGCTTTGAGTCTAACTATGGCTACACCTTC.

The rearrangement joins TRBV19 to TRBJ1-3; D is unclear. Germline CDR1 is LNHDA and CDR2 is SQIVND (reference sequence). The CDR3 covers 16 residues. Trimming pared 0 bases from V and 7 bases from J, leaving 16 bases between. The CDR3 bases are TGTGCCAGTAGTATAGATTCGGACCCGGGAGGGAACACCATATATTTT. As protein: CASSIDSDPGGNTIYF.

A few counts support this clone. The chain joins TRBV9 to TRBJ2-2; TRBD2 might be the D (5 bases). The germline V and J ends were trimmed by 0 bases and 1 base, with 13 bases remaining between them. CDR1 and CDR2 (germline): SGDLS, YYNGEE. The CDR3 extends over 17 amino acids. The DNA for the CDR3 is TGTGCCAGCAGCGTAGGACGGGGTTTTATGAACACCGGGGAGCTGTTTTTT. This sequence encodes CASSVGRGFMNTGELFF.